Below, 8 T cell receptor beta chains from the same sample are listed, as sequenced in a study of tumor-infiltrating lymphocytes in primary liver carcinoma. The investigators made TCR beta cDNA from approximately 0.5 ug total RNA, using a constant-region primer. Slightly modified ARM-PCR with three nested multiplex PCR rounds yielded TCR beta libraries. TRBV1-TRBV30 forward primers paired with a C-beta reverse primer drove the first two PCR rounds, about 10 cycles each. Via MiXCR, TCRdb re-called the multiplex PCR reads, giving one row per CDR3 protein. The sample has 95,000 to 100,000 distinct CDR3 sequences; approximately 70% are singletons. Scientists recovered RNA and DNA together from approximately 20-30 mg of unsorted bulk tissue. Sequencing was performed on liver tumor tissue from sampling region 2. Subset reported: tumor region T2, inferior pole. These TCRs come from a woman aged 55-70 years with primary liver carcinoma and hepatitis B virus infection.

V and J are TRBV5-1 and TRBJ1-1; tentative D call: TRBD1 (6 bases). The germline V gene has CDR1 SGHRS and CDR2 YFSETQ. The V gene lost 4 bases and the J gene lost 0 bases, with 16 bases spanning the gap. The CDR3 is 16 amino acids. The CDR3 here is CASSVDGTTMNTEAFF. For the CDR3, the DNA is TGCGCCAGCAGCGTAGACGGGACAACTATGAACACTGAAGCTTTCTTT.

This clonotype was counted ten times or more. The chain couples TRBV6-1 to TRBJ1-1, with D possibly matching TRBD1 (6 bases). Trimming left V 5 bases short and J 5 bases short, with 18 bases between. CDR1 is MNHNS and CDR2 is SASEGT in the germline V gene. The CDR3 has 15 amino acids. Here the CDR3 DNA reads TGTGCCAGCAGTCCTAAGGGGGGGGCAGGGACTGAAGCTTTCTTT. Amino acid sequence: CASSPKGGAGTEAFF.

This clonotype was counted at least ten times. Here the CDR3 reads CASSMGPVGYGYTF. The CDR3 DNA sequence: TGTGCCAGCAGCATGGGACCCGTGGGCTATGGCTACACCTTC. The chain joins TRBV7-8 to TRBJ1-2, with a tentative D call TRBD1 (5 bases). The V end was cut by 5 bases, the J end by 4 bases, with 14 bases between. The V gene's germline CDR1 is SGHVS and CDR2 FQNEAQ. This CDR3 spans 14 amino acids.

V gene TRBV16 combines with J gene TRBJ2-3; D might be TRBD1 (5 bases). V was pared by 4 bases and J by 9 bases, with 11 bases between. Germline lookup yields CDR1 KGHSY and CDR2 FQNENV. The length of the CDR3 is 12 residues. The CDR3 sequence: CASSPGSSTQYF. The DNA of the CDR3 is TGTGCCAGCAGCCCAGGGTCCTCGACGCAGTATTTT.

V gene TRBV28 combines with J gene TRBJ2-6; the D gene is possibly TRBD1 (6 bases). CDR1 is MDHEN and CDR2 is SYDVKM in the germline V gene. The CDR3 extends over 18 amino acids. The CDR3 loop is CARGPALGAGSGANVLTF. DNA of the CDR3: TGTGCGCGAGGCCCCGCGCTGGGGGCGGGCTCTGGGGCCAACGTCCTGACTTTC.

A few counts support this clonotype. Just one base apart from a much larger clone, this may be a read error. V gene TRBV7-8 combines with J gene TRBJ1-5; TRBD1 might be the D (5 bases). The CDR3 totals 14 residues. Germline CDR1 SGHVS, CDR2 FQNEAQ. The CDR3 DNA sequence: TGTGCCAGCAGCCCGATGTGGGGGAAGCAGCCCCATCATTTT. Protein sequence: CASSPMWGKQPHHF.

This clonotype was detected many times. The chain joins TRBV6-2 or TRBV6-3 to TRBJ2-1; D not resolved. The CDR3 spans 12 residues. The V gene's germline CDR1 is MNHEY and CDR2 SVGEGT. Trimming removed 7 bases at V and 3 bases at J, with 7 bases between. The CDR3, as DNA: TGTGCCAGCACCGGCAACTACAATGAGCAGTTCTTC. Its translation is CASTGNYNEQFF.

The gene calls are TRBV7-9 and TRBJ2-1; D is unresolved. Trimming left V 2 bases short and J 4 bases short, with 18 bases between. The CDR3 contains 17 residues. Germline CDR1 reads SEHNR; CDR2 reads FQNEAQ (reference sequence). The CDR3 protein is CASSLLPPRSEYNEQFF. Written as DNA, the CDR3 is TGTGCCAGCAGCTTACTCCCCCCCCGATCAGAGTACAATGAGCAGTTCTTC.